Below, 7 T cell receptor beta chains from the same sample are listed, as sequenced in a study of cytomegalovirus exposure and HLA in healthy donors. In the PCR, 60 Vbeta and 13 Jbeta primers were used. Assay: immunoSEQ multiplex PCR; the TCRdb copy retains only in-frame clones and omits some. The sample shows under 200,000 clones, 82% of them seen only once. What was sequenced was PBMCs. These receptors were obtained from a girl aged 2-9 years in good health and CMV-seropositive.

V usage is TRBV30 and J usage is TRBJ1-1; 7 positions match TRBD1. Germline V gives CDR1 GTSNPN, CDR2 SVGIG (reference sequence). V was clipped by 2 bases and J by 3 bases; unmatched bases: 6. The CDR3 is 14 amino acids. The CDR3 region is CAWSWTRGDTEAFF. The CDR3 DNA sequence: TGTGCCTGGAGTTGGACCAGGGGGGACACTGAAGCTTTCTTT.

J is TRBJ2-7 and V is TRBV2; TRBD1 matches at 10 bases. The CDR3 is made up of 14 amino acids. The germline CDR1 and CDR2 sequences are SNHLY and FYNNEI. J was trimmed by 2 bases and V by 4 bases; bases with no gene match: 2. CDR3: CASSGDRGAYEQYF. DNA for the CDR3: TGTGCCAGCAGTGGGGACAGGGGAGCCTACGAGCAGTACTTC.

V and J are TRBV4-2 and TRBJ2-1, with TRBD1 matching over 9 bases. CDR3 length: 14 residues. V lost 2 bases and J lost 10; bases outside the gene matches: 6. Looked up from germline, CDR1 is LGHNA and CDR2 is YNFKEQ. CDR3 sequence (DNA): TGTGCCAGCAGCCAAAGCCGGACAGGGGACGAGCAGTTCTTC. Protein sequence: CASSQSRTGDEQFF.

This clone was seen a single time. The sample carries other DNA sequences with the same CDR3. This sequence joins TRBV5-1 and TRBJ1-1, with a weak D call TRBD1 (5 bases). The CDR3 is made up of 15 amino acids. In germline, CDR1 is SGHRS, CDR2 YFSETQ. Trimming took off 4 bases at V and 1 base at J, with 14 bases between the two ends. CDR3 DNA sequence: TGCGCCAGCAGCCTCCCAGGGCAGGCGAACACTGAAGCTTTCTTT. Translation gives CASSLPGQANTEAFF.

The gene calls are TRBV5-1 and TRBJ2-2; no definite D call. Germline V CDR1 and CDR2: SGHRS, YFSETQ. The CDR3 contains 14 residues. Trimming took off 0 bases at V and 6 bases at J, with 9 bases between the two ends. The CDR3 DNA reads TGCGCCAGCAGCTTGGGGTCAAGAGCCGGGGAGCTGTTTTTT. This codes for CASSLGSRAGELFF. Supplemented by reference TRBV5-1 and TRBJ2-2, the full variable domain reads KAGVTQTPRYLIKTRGQQVTLSCSPISGHRSVSWYQQTPGQGLQFLFEYFSETQRNKGNFPGRFSGRQFSNSRSEMNVSTLELGDSALYLCASSLGSRAGELFFGEGSRLTVL.

The chain combines TRBV9 with TRBJ1-1; D ambiguous. V was shortened by 0 bases and J by 1 base, with 7 bases between the two germline ends. CDR1 is SGDLS and CDR2 is YYNGEE in the germline V gene. The CDR3 has 14 residues. The CDR3 bases are TGTGCCAGCAGCGTAGAGCCTTGGAACACTGAAGCTTTCTTT. It codes for CASSVEPWNTEAFF. Full variable domain (remainder filled in from reference TRBV9 and TRBJ1-1): DSGVTQTPKHLITATGQRVTLRCSPRSGDLSVYWYQQSLDQGLQFLIQYYNGEERAKGNILERFSAQQFPDLHSELNLSSLELGDSALYFCASSVEPWNTEAFFGQGTRLTVV.

The V call is TRBV14, the J call TRBJ2-1, with D unclear. This CDR3 region has 13 residues. Trimming shortened V by 3 bases and J by 9 bases, and 12 bases separated the two germline ends. Germline V gene data show CDR1 as SGHDN and CDR2 as FVKESK. The CDR3 DNA reads TGTGCCAGCAGCCATATCGGGTTGGGTGAGCAGTTCTTC. This codes for CASSHIGLGEQFF.